This T cell receptor beta chain is drawn from a study of STAT5B mutations in CD4+ large granular lymphocyte leukemia. This clone was picked up a small number of times. Generated by immunoSEQ multiplex PCR, the TCRdb table keeps only in-frame clones and is missing some. Altogether about 32,000 clones are present, 70% to 90% being singletons, with the ten largest covering roughly 4.5%. The sample taken for sequencing was CD4+ T cells from blood buffy coats. The sequence came from a human donor in good health.

As DNA, the CDR3 is TGTGCCAGCAGTTTCCTCTCAAGGGGAAACACCATATATTTT. Encoded protein: CASSFLSRGNTIYF. V usage is TRBV28 and J usage is TRBJ1-3; unclear D gene. Germline V gives CDR1 MDHEN, CDR2 SYDVKM. V was trimmed by 3 bases and J by 4 bases, leaving 10 bases between them. The CDR3 length is 14 residues.